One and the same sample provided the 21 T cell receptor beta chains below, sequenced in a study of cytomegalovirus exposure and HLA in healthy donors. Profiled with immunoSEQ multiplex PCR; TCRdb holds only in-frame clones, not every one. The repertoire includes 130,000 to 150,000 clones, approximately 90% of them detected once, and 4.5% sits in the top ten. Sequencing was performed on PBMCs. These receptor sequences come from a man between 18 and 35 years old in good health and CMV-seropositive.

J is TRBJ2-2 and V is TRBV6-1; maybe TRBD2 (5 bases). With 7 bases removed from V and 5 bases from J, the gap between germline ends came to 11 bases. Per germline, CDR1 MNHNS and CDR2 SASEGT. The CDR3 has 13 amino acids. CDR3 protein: CASKGRGTGELFF. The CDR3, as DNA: TGTGCCAGCAAAGGGAGAGGGACCGGGGAGCTGTTTTTT.

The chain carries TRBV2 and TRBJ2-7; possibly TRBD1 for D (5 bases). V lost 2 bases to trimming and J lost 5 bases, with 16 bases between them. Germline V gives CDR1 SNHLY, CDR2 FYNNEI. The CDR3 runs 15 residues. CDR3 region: CASSERQGPENEQYF. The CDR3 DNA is TGTGCCAGCAGTGAACGTCAGGGCCCCGAGAACGAGCAGTACTTC.

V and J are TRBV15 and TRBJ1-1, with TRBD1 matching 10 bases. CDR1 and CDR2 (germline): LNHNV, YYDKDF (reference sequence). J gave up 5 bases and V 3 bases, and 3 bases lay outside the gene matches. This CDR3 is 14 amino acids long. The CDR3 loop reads CATSREDRGTEAFF. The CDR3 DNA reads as TGTGCCACCAGCAGGGAGGACAGGGGGACTGAAGCTTTCTTT.

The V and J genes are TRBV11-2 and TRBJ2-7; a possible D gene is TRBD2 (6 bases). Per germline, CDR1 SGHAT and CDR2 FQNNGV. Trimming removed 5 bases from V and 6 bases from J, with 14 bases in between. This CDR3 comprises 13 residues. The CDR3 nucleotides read TGTGCCAGCAGCAACCGACTAGTAACCGAGCAGTACTTC. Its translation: CASSNRLVTEQYF.

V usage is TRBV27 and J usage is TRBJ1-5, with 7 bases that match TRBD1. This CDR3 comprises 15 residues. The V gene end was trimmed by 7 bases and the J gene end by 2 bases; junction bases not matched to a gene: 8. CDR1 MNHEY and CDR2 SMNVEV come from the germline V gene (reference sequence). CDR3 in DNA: TGTGCCAGCACTCACAGGGGAGGCGGCAATCAGCCCCAGCATTTT. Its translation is CASTHRGGGNQPQHF.

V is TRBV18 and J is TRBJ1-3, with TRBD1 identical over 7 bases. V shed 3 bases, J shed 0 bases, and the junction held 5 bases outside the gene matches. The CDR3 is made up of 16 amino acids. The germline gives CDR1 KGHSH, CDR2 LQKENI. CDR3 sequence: CASSPGRQGSGNTIYF. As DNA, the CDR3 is TGTGCCAGCTCACCCGGACGACAGGGCTCTGGAAACACCATATATTTT.

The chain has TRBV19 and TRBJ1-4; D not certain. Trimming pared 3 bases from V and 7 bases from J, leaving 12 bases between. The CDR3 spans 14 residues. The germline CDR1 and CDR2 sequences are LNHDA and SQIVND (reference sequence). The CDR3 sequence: CASSITLGGEKLFF. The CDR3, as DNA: TGTGCCAGTAGTATTACTCTGGGAGGTGAAAAACTGTTTTTT.

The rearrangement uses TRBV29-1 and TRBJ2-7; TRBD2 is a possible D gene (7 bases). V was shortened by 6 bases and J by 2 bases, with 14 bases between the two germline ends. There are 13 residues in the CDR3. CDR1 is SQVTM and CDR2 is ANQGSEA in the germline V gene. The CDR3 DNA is TGCAGCGTCAAGGGGGGGGATGCCTACGAGCAGTACTTC. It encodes CSVKGGDAYEQYF.

Here the CDR3 DNA reads TGTGCCAGCAGCTTAGGCGGCTCCTACAATGAGCAGTTCTTC. Translation gives CASSLGGSYNEQFF. The chain is built from TRBV7-8 and TRBJ2-1; no reliable D call. CDR3 size: 14 residues. The ends were cut back, 1 base at V and 0 bases at J, with 4 bases in the middle. CDR1 and CDR2 (germline): SGHVS, FQNEAQ.

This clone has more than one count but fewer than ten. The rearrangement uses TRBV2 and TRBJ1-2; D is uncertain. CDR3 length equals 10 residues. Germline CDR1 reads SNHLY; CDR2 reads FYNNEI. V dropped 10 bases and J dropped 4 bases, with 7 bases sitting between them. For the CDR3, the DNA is TGTGCCATCTACAGCTATGGCTACACCTTC. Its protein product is CAIYSYGYTF. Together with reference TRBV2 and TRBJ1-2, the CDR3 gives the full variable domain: EPEVTQTPSHQVTQMGQEVILRCVPISNHLYFYWYRQILGQKVEFLVSFYNNEISEKSEIFDDQFSVERPDGSNFTLKIRSTKLEDSAMYFCAIYSYGYTFGSGTRLTVV.

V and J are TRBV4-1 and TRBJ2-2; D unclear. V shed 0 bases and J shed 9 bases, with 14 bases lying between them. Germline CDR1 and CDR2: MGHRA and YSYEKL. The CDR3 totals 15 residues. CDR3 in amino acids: CASSQDHGSSRELFF. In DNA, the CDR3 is TGCGCCAGCAGCCAAGATCACGGCAGTAGCCGGGAGCTGTTTTTT.

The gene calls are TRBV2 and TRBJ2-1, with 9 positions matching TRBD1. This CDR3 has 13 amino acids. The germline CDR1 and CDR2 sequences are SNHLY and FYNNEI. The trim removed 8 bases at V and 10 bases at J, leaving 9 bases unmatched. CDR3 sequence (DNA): TGTGCCAGCGTTAACAGGGGGCGGGAGGAGCAGTTCTTC. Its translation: CASVNRGREEQFF.

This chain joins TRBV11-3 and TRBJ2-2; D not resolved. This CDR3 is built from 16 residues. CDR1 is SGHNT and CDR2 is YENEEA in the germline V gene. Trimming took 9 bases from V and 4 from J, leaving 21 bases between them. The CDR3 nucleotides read TGTGCCAGTGCAAATTTGACGGCGTCGGGCACCGGGGAGCTGTTTTTT. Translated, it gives CASANLTASGTGELFF.

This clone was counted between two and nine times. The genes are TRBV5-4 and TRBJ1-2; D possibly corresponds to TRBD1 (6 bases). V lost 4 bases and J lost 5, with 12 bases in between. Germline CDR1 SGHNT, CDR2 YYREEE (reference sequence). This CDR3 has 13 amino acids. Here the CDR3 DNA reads TGTGCCAGCAGCACCCCGGGACAATATGGCTACACCTTC. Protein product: CASSTPGQYGYTF.

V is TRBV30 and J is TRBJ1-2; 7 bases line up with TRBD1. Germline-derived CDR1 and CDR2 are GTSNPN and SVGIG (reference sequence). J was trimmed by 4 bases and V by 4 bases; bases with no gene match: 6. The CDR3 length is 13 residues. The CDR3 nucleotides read TGTGCCTGGACCCGGACAGGCCCCTATGGCTACACCTTC. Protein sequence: CAWTRTGPYGYTF.

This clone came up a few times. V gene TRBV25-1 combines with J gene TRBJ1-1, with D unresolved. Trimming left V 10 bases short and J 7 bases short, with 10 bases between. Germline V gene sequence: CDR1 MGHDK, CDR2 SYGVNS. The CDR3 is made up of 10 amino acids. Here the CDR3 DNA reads TGTGCCATCAAATCGGGTGAAGCTTTCTTT. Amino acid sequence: CAIKSGEAFF.

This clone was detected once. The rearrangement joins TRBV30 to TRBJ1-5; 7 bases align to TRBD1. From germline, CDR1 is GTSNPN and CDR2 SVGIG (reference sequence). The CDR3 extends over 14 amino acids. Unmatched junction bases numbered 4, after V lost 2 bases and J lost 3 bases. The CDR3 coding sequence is TGTGCCTGGAGTCCGACAGGGAACAATCAGCCCCAGCATTTT. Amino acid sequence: CAWSPTGNNQPQHF.

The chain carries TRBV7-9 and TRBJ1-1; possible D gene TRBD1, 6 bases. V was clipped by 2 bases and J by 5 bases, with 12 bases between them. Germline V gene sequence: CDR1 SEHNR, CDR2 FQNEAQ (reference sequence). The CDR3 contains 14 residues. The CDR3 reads CASSLIGGGTEAFF. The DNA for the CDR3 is TGTGCCAGCAGCTTAATTGGGGGCGGTACTGAAGCTTTCTTT. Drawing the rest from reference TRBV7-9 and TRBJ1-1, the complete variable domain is DTGVSQNPRHKITKRGQNVTFRCDPISEHNRLYWYRQTLGQGPEFLTYFQNEAQLEKSRLLSDRFSAERPKGSFSTLEIQRTEQGDSAMYLCASSLIGGGTEAFFGQGTRLTVV.

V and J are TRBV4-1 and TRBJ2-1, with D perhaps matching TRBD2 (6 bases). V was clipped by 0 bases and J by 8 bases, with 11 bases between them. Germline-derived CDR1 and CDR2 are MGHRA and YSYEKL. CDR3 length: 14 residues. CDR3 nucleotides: TGCGCCAGCAGCCAAGACCCTAGCGCCGATGAGCAGTTCTTC. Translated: CASSQDPSADEQFF.

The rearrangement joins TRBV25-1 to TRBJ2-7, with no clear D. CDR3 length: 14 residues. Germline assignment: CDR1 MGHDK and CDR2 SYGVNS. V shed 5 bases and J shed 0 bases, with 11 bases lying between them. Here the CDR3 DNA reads TGTGCCAGCAGTCCCCGAGGCTACTCCTACGAGCAGTACTTC. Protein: CASSPRGYSYEQYF.

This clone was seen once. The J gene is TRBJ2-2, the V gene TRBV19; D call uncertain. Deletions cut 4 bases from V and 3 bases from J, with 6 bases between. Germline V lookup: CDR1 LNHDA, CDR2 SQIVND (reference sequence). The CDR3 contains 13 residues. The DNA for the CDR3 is TGTGCCAGTAGTAACTATCACACCGGGGAGCTGTTTTTT. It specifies CASSNYHTGELFF.